The clone carrying this T cell receptor beta chain was counted between two and nine times. One end of the junction does not line up with germline, which may come from a read error. The CDR3 length is 16 residues. Per germline, CDR1 LNHDA and CDR2 SQIVND (reference sequence). The source of the sample is a study of cytomegalovirus exposure and HLA in healthy donors. Method: immunoSEQ multiplex PCR; TCRdb's copy keeps in-frame clones and lacks some. The sample lists some 170,000 clones, approximately 89% occurring once. The donors were part of the validation cohort, which consisted of 120 subjects and was separate from the first cohort of roughly 620 subjects.

This receptor was identified in a man between 18 and 35 years old in good health and CMV-seropositive. The V and J genes are TRBV19 and TRBJ1-5; 8 bases align to TRBD1. The sequenced sample consisted of PBMCs. CDR3 amino acids: CASGIVTGGRNQPQHF. CDR3 bases: TGTGCCAGTGGTATTGTTACAGGGGGTCGCAATCAGCCCCAGCATTTT. Full variable domain (remainder filled in from reference TRBV19 and TRBJ1-5): DGGITQSPKYLFRKEGQNVTLSCEQNLNHDAMYWYRQDPGQGLRLIYYSQIVNDFQKGDIAEGYSVSREKKESFPLTVTSAQKNPTAFYLCASGIVTGGRNQPQHFGDGTRLSIL.